Included here is one T cell receptor beta chain sequence, with context. The V gene's germline CDR1 is MNHEY and CDR2 SMNVEV (reference sequence). The CDR3 is 12 residues long. V gave up 5 bases and J gave up 5 bases, with 9 bases separating them. The repertoire was sequenced with immunoSEQ multiplex PCR; TCRdb's copy has only in-frame clones and lacks some. The sample lists 95,000 to 150,000 clones; roughly 88% were seen once. The sample originates from a study of control samples from healthy donors and cancer patients. This clonotype was obtained from a middle-aged man in good health. Sequencing was carried out using blood. The chain carries TRBV27 and TRBJ1-2, with D perhaps matching TRBD1 (6 bases). This chain's CDR3 is CASSPTGYGYTF. CDR3 DNA sequence: TGTGCCAGCAGTCCCACAGGGTATGGCTACACCTTC.